Presented here are 17 T cell receptor beta chains from one specimen sequenced in a study of T cell clones after liver transplantation. Libraries were prepared by immunoSEQ multiplex PCR; TCRdb keeps only in-frame clonotypes and omits some of them. The sample shows around 110,000 clones, approximately 90% of them seen only once. Source: CD4+ T cells from blood, taken 12 months after liver transplant. The receptors derive from a human patient who received a liver transplant. Some of these T cells may belong to the graft donor.

This rearrangement joins TRBV7-9 to TRBJ2-7, with TRBD1 matching over 7 bases. This CDR3 comprises 14 residues. Germline loops: CDR1 SEHNR, CDR2 FQNEAQ (reference sequence). Trimming at V came to 5 bases and at J to 0 bases, leaving 4 bases not matched to a gene. CDR3 coding DNA: TGTGCCAGCAGCCCGGGACAGACCTCCTACGAGCAGTACTTC. Protein product: CASSPGQTSYEQYF. The full variable domain, with the rest looked up from reference TRBV7-9 and TRBJ2-7, is DTGVSQNPRHKITKRGQNVTFRCDPISEHNRLYWYRQTLGQGPEFLTYFQNEAQLEKSRLLSDRFSAERPKGSFSTLEIQRTEQGDSAMYLCASSPGQTSYEQYFGPGTRLTVT.

DNA of the CDR3: TGTGCCAGCAGCAACGAAGGACAGGGACCCAGGGAGACCCAGTACTTC. This gives the protein CASSNEGQGPRETQYF. The chain has TRBV14 and TRBJ2-5; 8 nucleotides line up with TRBD1. J was trimmed by 5 bases and V by 5 bases; bases with no gene match: 13. Germline V gene data show CDR1 as SGHDN and CDR2 as FVKESK. The CDR3 runs 16 residues. Supplemented by reference TRBV14 and TRBJ2-5, the full variable domain reads EAGVTQFPSHSVIEKGQTVTLRCDPISGHDNLYWYRRVMGKEIKFLLHFVKESKQDESGMPNNRFLAERTGGTYSTLKVQPAELEDSGVYFCASSNEGQGPRETQYFGPGTRLLVL.

This clone was seen once. V gene TRBV5-5 combines with J gene TRBJ1-2, with TRBD1 as a possible D gene (5 bases). The V end lost 3 bases, the J end lost 6 bases, and 15 bases lay between the germline ends. Germline CDR1 reads SGHKS; CDR2 reads YYEKEE (reference sequence). The CDR3 has 14 amino acids. Written as DNA, the CDR3 is TGTGCCAGCAGCTCCATCGGGGGGAAAGATGGCTACACCTTC. It is translated as CASSSIGGKDGYTF.

The chain uses TRBV10-3 and TRBJ1-1; TRBD1 matches 8 bases. After removal of 6 bases from V and 2 bases from J, the junction contained 5 bases not matched to a gene. This CDR3 has 14 residues. Germline CDR1 and CDR2: ENHRY and SYGVKD. The CDR3 DNA sequence: TGTGCCATCAGGGAGACAGGGGCCAACACTGAAGCTTTCTTT. This translates into CAIRETGANTEAFF.

This clone was seen once. The gene calls are TRBV5-1 and TRBJ2-3; 9 nucleotides match TRBD1. The CDR3 is made up of 16 amino acids. J gave up 4 bases and V 4 bases, and 10 bases lay outside the gene matches. The germline V gene encodes CDR1 SGHRS and CDR2 YFSETQ. The CDR3 coding sequence is TGCGCCAGCAGCCTACAGGGGGCGGGAACGGCAGATACGCAGTATTTT. This translates into CASSLQGAGTADTQYF. Drawing the rest from reference TRBV5-1 and TRBJ2-3, the complete variable domain is KAGVTQTPRYLIKTRGQQVTLSCSPISGHRSVSWYQQTPGQGLQFLFEYFSETQRNKGNFPGRFSGRQFSNSRSEMNVSTLELGDSALYLCASSLQGAGTADTQYFGPGTRLTVL.

V gene TRBV2 combines with J gene TRBJ2-3; D ambiguous. The CDR3 totals 14 residues. CDR1 is SNHLY and CDR2 is FYNNEI in the germline V gene. The germline V and J ends were trimmed by 8 bases and 0 bases, with 12 bases remaining between them. CDR3 loop: CASPLGRSTDTQYF. The CDR3 DNA reads as TGTGCCAGCCCTCTAGGGCGGAGCACAGATACGCAGTATTTT.

This clone was recorded only once. This chain connects TRBV5-1 to TRBJ2-6, with 8 bases aligning to TRBD1. V gave up 3 bases and J gave up 0 bases; unmatched junction bases: 8. Per the germline V gene, CDR1 is SGHRS and CDR2 is YFSETQ. The CDR3 sequence is 18 residues long. In DNA, the CDR3 is TGCGCCAGCAGCTACCGGTGGACAGGGTCCTCTGGGGCCAACGTCCTGACTTTC. Its protein product is CASSYRWTGSSGANVLTF.

This clone was found once. The gene calls are TRBV5-1 and TRBJ2-1; 14 bases match TRBD2. The trim removed 0 bases at V and 1 base at J, leaving 3 bases unmatched. In germline, CDR1 is SGHRS, CDR2 YFSETQ. This CDR3 region has 18 residues. CDR3 amino acids: CASSLDGLAGGSYNEQFF. The DNA for the CDR3 is TGCGCCAGCAGCTTGGACGGACTAGCGGGAGGTTCCTACAATGAGCAGTTCTTC.

The V and J genes are TRBV10-3 and TRBJ1-2; TRBD1 is a possible D gene (5 bases). The V gene lost 0 bases and the J gene lost 0 bases, with 11 bases spanning the gap. This CDR3 spans 16 amino acids. Germline CDR1 ENHRY, CDR2 SYGVKD. The CDR3 region is CAISESGTGSNYGYTF. The CDR3 DNA follows: TGTGCCATCAGTGAGTCCGGTACAGGATCTAACTATGGCTACACCTTC.

The chain links TRBV5-6 to TRBJ2-3; no definite D call. Per the germline V gene, CDR1 is SGHDT and CDR2 is YYEEEE. V was clipped by 0 bases and J by 5 bases, with 13 bases between them. The CDR3 sequence is 15 residues long. The CDR3 nucleotides are TGTGCCAGCAGCTTGGGTACACAAAGAGGAGATACGCAGTATTTT. Residues: CASSLGTQRGDTQYF.

The chain combines TRBV29-1 with TRBJ1-2; D not certain. Per germline, CDR1 SQVTM and CDR2 ANQGSEA. This CDR3 is 12 amino acids long. V was clipped by 4 bases and J by 3 bases, with 9 bases between them. Here the CDR3 DNA reads TGCAGCGTTGTCGGTGGGGACTATGGCTACACCTTC. Translating it yields CSVVGGDYGYTF.

The chain combines TRBV18 with TRBJ1-4; D unclear. The germline V gene encodes CDR1 KGHSH and CDR2 LQKENI. V lost 4 bases, J lost 8 bases, and 14 bases lay in between. The CDR3 has 14 residues. Here the CDR3 DNA reads TGTGCCAGCTCACGAGGAGGGTCCGGAGAAAAACTGTTTTTT. This sequence encodes CASSRGGSGEKLFF.

This sequence joins TRBV29-1 and TRBJ1-5; D is uncertain. CDR3 size: 13 residues. Germline V gene sequence: CDR1 SQVTM, CDR2 ANQGSEA. The ends were cut back, 4 bases at V and 6 bases at J, with 13 bases in the middle. The chain's CDR3 is CSVGAGVTQPQHF. The CDR3 DNA follows: TGCAGCGTTGGAGCCGGGGTAACTCAGCCCCAGCATTTT. Full variable domain (missing parts from reference TRBV29-1 and TRBJ1-5): SAVISQKPSRDICQRGTSLTIQCQVDSQVTMMFWYRQQPGQSLTLIATANQGSEATYESGFVIDKFPISRPNLTFSTLTVSNMSPEDSSIYLCSVGAGVTQPQHFGDGTRLSIL.

V usage is TRBV19 and J usage is TRBJ2-7; D is perhaps TRBD1 or TRBD2 (5 bases each). The CDR3 contains 14 residues. Trimming left V 3 bases short and J 5 bases short, with 14 bases between. Per germline, CDR1 LNHDA and CDR2 SQIVND (reference sequence). The CDR3 loop is CASSIEEGSHEQYF. The CDR3 DNA reads TGTGCCAGTAGTATCGAAGAGGGGTCCCACGAGCAGTACTTC.

The chain is built from TRBV27 and TRBJ2-6; TRBD1 aligns across 10 bases. With 6 bases clipped from V and 4 bases from J, the junction kept 15 bases outside the gene matches. The CDR3 extends over 19 amino acids. CDR1 and CDR2 from the germline V gene are MNHEY and SMNVEV (reference sequence). Here the CDR3 DNA reads TGTGCCAGCAGCACCGGGACAGGGGCCTTGAGAAGCGGGGCCAACGTCCTGACTTTC. Its translation: CASSTGTGALRSGANVLTF.

The gene calls are TRBV14 and TRBJ2-3; D gene unclear. Germline CDR1 is SGHDN and CDR2 is FVKESK. V lost 0 bases and J lost 2, with 9 bases in between. The CDR3 contains 15 residues. The CDR3, as DNA: TGTGCCAGCAGCCAAGATCTGAAGCCCACAGATACGCAGTATTTT. Its protein product is CASSQDLKPTDTQYF.

The J gene is TRBJ2-3, the V gene TRBV28; the match to TRBD2 covers 11 bases. Looked up from germline, CDR1 is MDHEN and CDR2 is SYDVKM. Losses at the gene ends were 8 bases for V and 2 bases for J; bases not matched to a gene: 6. The CDR3 length is 15 residues. CDR3: CASRGTSGNTDTQYF. Here the CDR3 DNA reads TGTGCCAGCCGTGGGACTAGCGGAAACACAGATACGCAGTATTTT. Full variable domain (missing parts from reference TRBV28 and TRBJ2-3): DVKVTQSSRYLVKRTGEKVFLECVQDMDHENMFWYRQDPGLGLRLIYFSYDVKMKEKGDIPEGYSVSREKKERFSLILESASTNQTSMYLCASRGTSGNTDTQYFGPGTRLTVL.